This T cell receptor (beta chain) derives from a study of cytomegalovirus exposure and HLA in healthy donors. Whole-study findings and limits: Testing in vitro showed a few CMV-associated chains specific for CMV antigens. Data from an earlier analysis indicated that most TCR beta V segments were productive either about 87% or about 30% of the time. With high specificity and sensitivity, the classifier reportedly diagnosed cytomegalovirus status.

The CDR3 has 11 amino acids. Trimming cost V 0 bases and J 9 bases, with 6 bases left between them. CDR1 and CDR2 from the germline V gene are DFQATT and SNEGSKA (reference sequence). Comment on this clone: Its target is unknown.

60 Vbeta and 13 Jbeta primers were used in PCR. Per the original data handling: Later, an analysis found around 77 million unique TCR beta chains, and about 10 million of these were shared. TCRdb's table, derived via immunoSEQ multiplex PCR, lists solely in-frame clones and lacks some. D and trimming come from the DNA, and the V and J calls and clone size come from that table. The sample consists of 200,000 or so clones, approximately 80% of them appearing once. The V call is TRBV20-1, the J call TRBJ2-1; D remains unclear. The specimen was PBMCs. This TCR came from a woman in her 30s in good health and CMV-seropositive. The CDR3 is CSAREASEQFF. The CDR3 coding sequence is TGCAGTGCTAGAGAGGCATCTGAGCAGTTCTTC.